This T cell receptor (beta chain) was obtained from a study of blood T cell repertoires in COVID-19 (dated by TCRdb to 2018 to 2021). Regarding the complete study: Collaborator samples came from the United States, Italy and Spain and covered acute and convalescent phases of COVID-19. Samples were obtained from the ongoing ImmuneRACE study (first 160 participants) and from 1,254 subjects provided by 6 global collaborators. The repertoires were made available in a free public database intended to serve as a resource for research on the immune response to SARS-CoV-2. The material from the prospective study consisted of cDNA or gDNA derived from T cells, B-cell-depleted T cells, or PBMCs. Deeply sampled blood TCRbeta repertoires from subjects exposed to, actively infected with, or recovered from COVID-19 were included in the dataset. Nearly every sample came with metadata listing a de-identified subject ID, COVID-19 status, age in years and sex. HLA class I and class II types, where available, came from metadata supplied by the sample provider rather than from assay-based typing. What the research found in general, with its limitations: The amount of clinical and demographic metadata varied by source and participant and was provided uncurated.

This clone has a single count. There is no known antigen for this receptor. The input lacks base qualities; no much larger clone sits a single base away. The immunoSEQ Assay, a bias-controlled multiplex PCR, was used to amplify TCRbeta CDR3 regions from genomic DNA. The authors' analysis ran thus. The number of nucleated cells in each sample was estimated by amplification of reference gene primers within the assay. To quantify the absolute abundance of each unique TCRbeta CDR3 rearrangement, sequence reads were collapsed and filtered. For each sample, productive Simpson clonality was calculated by taking the square root of Simpson's diversity index across productive rearrangements. Imported from immuneACCESS, the table was reduced by TCRdb to in-frame sequences with V and J called. These copies leave out some clones; in studies compared against another copy, an unresolved V gene accounts for under half, and the cause of the remainder is not known. V and J calls and clone size are as listed in that table; D and trimming were resolved from the DNA. The sample contains 130,000 or so clones, roughly 90% of them found a single time. The top ten hold roughly 7.6% of the sample.

From a lookup of the germline V gene, CDR1 and CDR2 are LGHNA and YSLEER. The V end loses 3 bases and the J end loses 5 bases, and a stretch of 12 bases separates them. Including cysteine and phenylalanine, the CDR3 has 14 amino acids. Only the CDR3 DNA is retained, 42 bases long and in frame from the first base. Each collaborating institution followed its own protocols to collect whole blood in K2EDTA tubes. For TCRbeta analysis, collaborators shipped samples in one of three forms: frozen whole blood, isolated PBMCs, or DNA extracted from either of those sample types. The specimen was peripheral blood. The sequence is built from TRBV4-3 and TRBJ2-3, with no confidently assigned D gene. The receptor's source is a man in his fifties with acute or convalescent COVID-19. The DNA sequence is given as TGCGCCAGCAGCCATCAGGTGGCATTAGATACGCAGTATTTT. Its protein is CASSHQVALDTQYF.